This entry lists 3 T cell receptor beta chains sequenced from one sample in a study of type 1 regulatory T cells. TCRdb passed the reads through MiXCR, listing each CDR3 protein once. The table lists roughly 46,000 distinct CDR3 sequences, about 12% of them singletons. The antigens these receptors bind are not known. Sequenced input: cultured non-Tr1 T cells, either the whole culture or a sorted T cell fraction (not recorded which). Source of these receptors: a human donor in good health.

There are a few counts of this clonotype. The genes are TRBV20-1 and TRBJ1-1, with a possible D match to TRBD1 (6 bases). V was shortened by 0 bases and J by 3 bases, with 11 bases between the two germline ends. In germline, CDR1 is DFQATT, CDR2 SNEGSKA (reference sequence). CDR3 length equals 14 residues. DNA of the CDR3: TGCAGTGCTAGAGATCAGGGGAGTTACACTGAAGCTTTCTTT. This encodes CSARDQGSYTEAFF.

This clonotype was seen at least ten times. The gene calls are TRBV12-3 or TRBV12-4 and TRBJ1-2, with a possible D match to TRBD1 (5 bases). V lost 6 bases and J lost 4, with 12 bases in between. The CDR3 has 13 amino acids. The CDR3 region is CASSRGRGYGYTF. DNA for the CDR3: TGTGCCAGCAGCCGCGGAAGGGGCTATGGCTACACCTTC.

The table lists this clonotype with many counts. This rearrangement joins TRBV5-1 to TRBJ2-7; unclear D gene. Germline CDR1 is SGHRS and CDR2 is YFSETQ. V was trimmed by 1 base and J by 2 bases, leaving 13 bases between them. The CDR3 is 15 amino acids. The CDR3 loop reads CASSLSGSNAYEQYF. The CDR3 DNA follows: TGCGCCAGCAGCTTGTCGGGTAGTAATGCCTACGAGCAGTACTTC.